This TCR beta chain was captured by sequencing in a study of technical replicates of blood from a handful of donors. Trimming at V came to 4 bases and at J to 3 bases, leaving 10 bases not matched to a gene. Per the germline V gene, CDR1 is MNHNS and CDR2 is SASEGT. CDR3 length equals 16 residues. Only in-frame clones appear in the TCRdb table, and some are missing; sequencing was by immunoSEQ multiplex PCR. The sample contains 50,000 or so clones, around 90% of which appear only once. This TCR was recovered from a human donor in good health. Some clones in this sample may be carry-over from other donors' samples. The chain combines TRBV6-1 with TRBJ2-3; 7 bases are shared with TRBD2. The material sequenced was PBMCs. The chain's CDR3 is CASSALAGPSTDTQYF. The DNA for the CDR3 is TGTGCCAGCAGTGCCTTAGCGGGCCCGTCGACAGATACGCAGTATTTT.